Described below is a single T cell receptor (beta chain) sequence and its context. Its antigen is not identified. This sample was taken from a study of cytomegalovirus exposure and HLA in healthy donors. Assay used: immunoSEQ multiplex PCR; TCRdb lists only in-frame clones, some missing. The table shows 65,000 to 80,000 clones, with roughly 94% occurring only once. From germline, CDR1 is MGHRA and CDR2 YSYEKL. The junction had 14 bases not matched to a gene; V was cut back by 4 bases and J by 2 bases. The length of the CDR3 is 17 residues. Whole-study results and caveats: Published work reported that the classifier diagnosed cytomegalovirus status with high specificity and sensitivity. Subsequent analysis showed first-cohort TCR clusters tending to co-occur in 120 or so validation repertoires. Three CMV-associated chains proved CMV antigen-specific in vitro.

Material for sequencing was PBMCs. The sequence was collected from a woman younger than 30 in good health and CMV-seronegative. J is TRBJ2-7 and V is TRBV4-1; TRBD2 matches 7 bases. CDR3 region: CASSLIIGLGPTYEQYF. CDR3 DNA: TGCGCCAGCAGCCTGATCATCGGACTAGGCCCAACCTACGAGCAGTACTTC.